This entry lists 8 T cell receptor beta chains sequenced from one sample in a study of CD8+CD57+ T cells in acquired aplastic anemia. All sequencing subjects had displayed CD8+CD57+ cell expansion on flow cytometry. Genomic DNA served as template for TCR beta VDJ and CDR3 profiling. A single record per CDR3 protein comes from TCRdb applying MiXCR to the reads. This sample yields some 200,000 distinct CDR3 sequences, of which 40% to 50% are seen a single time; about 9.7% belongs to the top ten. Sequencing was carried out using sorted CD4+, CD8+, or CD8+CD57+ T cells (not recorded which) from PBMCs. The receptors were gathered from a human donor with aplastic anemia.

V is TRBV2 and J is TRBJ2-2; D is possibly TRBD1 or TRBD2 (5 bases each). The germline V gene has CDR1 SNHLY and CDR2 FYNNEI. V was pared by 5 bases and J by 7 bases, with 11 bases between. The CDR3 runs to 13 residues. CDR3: CASSSLGGGELFF. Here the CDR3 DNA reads TGTGCCAGCAGTTCCCTTGGGGGCGGGGAGCTGTTTTTT.

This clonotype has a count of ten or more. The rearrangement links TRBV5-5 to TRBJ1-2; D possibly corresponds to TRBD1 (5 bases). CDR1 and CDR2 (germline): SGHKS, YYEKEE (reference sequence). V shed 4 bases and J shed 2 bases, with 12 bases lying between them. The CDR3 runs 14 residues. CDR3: CASSPGWGNYGYTF. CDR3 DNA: TGTGCCAGCAGCCCCGGATGGGGGAACTATGGCTACACCTTC. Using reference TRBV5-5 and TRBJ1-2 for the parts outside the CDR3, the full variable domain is DAGVTQSPTHLIKTRGQQVTLRCSPISGHKSVSWYQQVLGQGPQFIFQYYEKEERGRGNFPDRFSARQFPNYSSELNVNALLLGDSALYLCASSPGWGNYGYTFGSGTRLTVV.

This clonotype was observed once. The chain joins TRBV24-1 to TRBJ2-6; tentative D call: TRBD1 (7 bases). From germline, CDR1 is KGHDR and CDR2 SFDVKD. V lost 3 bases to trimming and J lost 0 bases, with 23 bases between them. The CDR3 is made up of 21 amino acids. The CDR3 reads CATSDPWQGGISNSGANVLTF. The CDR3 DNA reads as TGTGCCACCAGTGATCCTTGGCAGGGGGGAATATCCAACTCTGGGGCCAACGTCCTGACTTTC.

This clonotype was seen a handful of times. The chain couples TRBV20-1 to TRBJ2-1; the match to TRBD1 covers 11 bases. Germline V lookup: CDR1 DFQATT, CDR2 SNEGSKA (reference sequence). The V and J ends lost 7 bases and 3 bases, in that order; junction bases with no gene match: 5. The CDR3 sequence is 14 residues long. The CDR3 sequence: CSVRTGGFYNEQFF. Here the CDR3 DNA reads TGCAGTGTAAGGACAGGGGGCTTCTACAATGAGCAGTTCTTC.

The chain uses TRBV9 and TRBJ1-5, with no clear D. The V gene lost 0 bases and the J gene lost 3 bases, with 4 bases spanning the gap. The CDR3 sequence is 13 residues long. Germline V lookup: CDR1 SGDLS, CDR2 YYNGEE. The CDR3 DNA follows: TGTGCCAGCAGCGTAGCGGTCAATCAGCCCCAGCATTTT. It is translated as CASSVAVNQPQHF. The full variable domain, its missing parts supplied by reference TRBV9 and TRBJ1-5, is DSGVTQTPKHLITATGQRVTLRCSPRSGDLSVYWYQQSLDQGLQFLIQYYNGEERAKGNILERFSAQQFPDLHSELNLSSLELGDSALYFCASSVAVNQPQHFGDGTRLSIL.

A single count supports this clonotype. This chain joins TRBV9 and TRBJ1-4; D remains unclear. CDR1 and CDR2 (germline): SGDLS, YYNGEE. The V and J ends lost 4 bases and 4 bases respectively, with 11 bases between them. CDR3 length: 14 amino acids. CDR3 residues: CASSTEGLNEKLFF. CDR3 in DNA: TGTGCCAGCAGCACCGAAGGACTTAATGAAAAACTGTTTTTT.

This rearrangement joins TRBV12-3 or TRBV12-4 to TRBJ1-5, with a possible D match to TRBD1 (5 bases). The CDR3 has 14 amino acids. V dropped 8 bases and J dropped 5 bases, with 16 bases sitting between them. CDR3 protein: CASSPRDGDQPQHF. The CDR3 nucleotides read TGTGCCAGCTCACCTAGGGACGGGGATCAGCCCCAGCATTTT.

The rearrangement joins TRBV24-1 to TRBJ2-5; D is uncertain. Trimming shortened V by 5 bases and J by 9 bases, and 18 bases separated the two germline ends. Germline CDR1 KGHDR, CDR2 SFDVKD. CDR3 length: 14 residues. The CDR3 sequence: CATSAGRVNQPQYF. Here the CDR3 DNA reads TGTGCCACCAGTGCGGGTCGGGTAAATCAGCCCCAGTACTTC.